A selection of T cell receptor beta chains follows, all from one sample in a study of blood T cell repertoires in COVID-19. Repertoires were generated with immunoSEQ multiplex PCR, while TCRdb's copy carries only in-frame clones and drops some. Among some 58,000 clones listed, just over 90% were seen once. Sequenced input: peripheral blood. These receptors all stem from a man aged 40-49 years with acute or convalescent COVID-19. The CDR3 runs from the conserved cysteine through the conserved F or W. D genes are given only for firm matches. Some rows have no size entry. The others give once, few or many, or a class for an expanded clone.

d_gene	abundance	j_gene	v_gene	CDR3aa	CDR3nt
.	.	TRBJ2-1	TRBV18	CASSPQQGHEQFF	TGTGCCAGCTCACCACAACAGGGTCATGAGCAGTTCTTC
TRBD2	.	TRBJ2-1	TRBV7-9	CASSSDEFAGGLGDEQFF	TGTGCCAGCAGCTCAGACGAATTCGCGGGGGGATTAGGTGATGAGCAGTTCTTC
.	.	TRBJ1-3	TRBV11-3	CASSLGGDYSGNTIYF	TGTGCCAGCAGCTTAGGTGGGGACTACTCTGGAAACACCATATATTTT
TRBD2	.	TRBJ2-3	TRBV25-1	CASSEFGRRETRTDTQYF	TGTGCCAGCAGTGAATTCGGTCGGCGGGAGACTCGCACAGATACGCAGTATTTT
TRBD1	.	TRBJ1-5	TRBV6-5	CASSSTGNQPQHF	TGTGCCAGCAGTTCGACAGGGAATCAGCCCCAGCATTTT
.	.	TRBJ1-1	TRBV7-9	CASSPPIPEDTEAFF	TGTGCCAGCAGCCCCCCCATACCAGAGGACACTGAAGCTTTCTTT
TRBD1	.	TRBJ2-1	TRBV29-1	CSVARQGGKFF	TGCAGCGTGGCCAGACAGGGTGGAAAGTTCTTC
TRBD1	.	TRBJ2-7	TRBV5-5	CASSSGTGAYEQYF	TGTGCCAGCAGCTCCGGGACAGGGGCCTACGAGCAGTACTTC
.	.	TRBJ1-5	TRBV15	CATSRDHESQHF	TGTGCCACCAGCAGAGATCATGAGTCCCAGCATTTT
.	.	TRBJ1-5	TRBV27	CASSTRGGAQPQHF	TGTGCCAGCAGTACGCGCGGGGGCGCGCAGCCCCAGCATTTT
TRBD2	once	TRBJ2-5	TRBV6-6	CASTASGSRETQYF	TGTGCCAGCACGGCTAGCGGGAGTAGGGAGACCCAGTACTTC
.	.	TRBJ2-2	TRBV9	CASSVEWSITGELFF	TGTGCCAGCAGCGTAGAGTGGTCTATTACCGGGGAGCTGTTTTTT
TRBD2	.	TRBJ2-7	TRBV6-5	CASTPSGSKASEQYF	TGTGCCAGCACCCCTAGCGGGAGTAAAGCCTCCGAGCAGTACTTC
.	.	TRBJ1-2	TRBV18	CASAGSPNYGYTF	TGTGCCAGCGCGGGGTCGCCTAACTATGGCTACACCTTC
.	.	TRBJ1-5	TRBV27	CASSSRGTDSNQPQHF	TGTGCCAGCAGTTCAAGGGGCACGGATAGCAATCAGCCCCAGCATTTT
TRBD1	.	TRBJ2-7	TRBV28	CASSTTGESSYEQYF	TGTGCCAGCAGTACGACAGGGGAGAGCTCCTACGAGCAGTACTTC
.	.	TRBJ2-7	TRBV5-1	CASSLAGEQYF	TGCGCCAGCAGCTTGGCGGGCGAGCAGTACTTC
.	.	TRBJ1-2	TRBV11-3	CASSLREELGYTF	TGTGCCAGCAGCTTAAGAGAAGAGCTGGGCTACACCTTC
.	.	TRBJ1-3	TRBV11-2	CASSPGLNTIYF	TGTGCCAGCAGCCCAGGGCTTAACACCATATATTTT
TRBD2	.	TRBJ2-3	TRBV18	CASSPPGLDTDTQYF	TGTGCCAGCTCACCGCCGGGACTAGACACAGATACGCAGTATTTT
TRBD1	.	TRBJ1-2	TRBV9	CASSVEGTENGYTF	TGTGCCAGCAGCGTAGAAGGGACAGAGAACGGCTACACCTTC
TRBD1	.	TRBJ2-7	TRBV24-1	CATSESGQGGYEQYF	TGTGCCACCAGTGAATCCGGACAGGGTGGGTACGAGCAGTACTTC
.	.	TRBJ2-5	TRBV14	CASSYRVQETQYF	TGTGCCAGCAGCTACAGGGTCCAAGAGACCCAGTACTTC
.	.	TRBJ1-1	TRBV13	CASSLGRGQGWTEAFF	TGTGCCAGCAGCTTGGGGCGAGGACAAGGGTGGACTGAAGCTTTCTTT
TRBD2	.	TRBJ2-1	TRBV30	CAWSAGTSGSHEQFF	TGTGCCTGGAGTGCTGGGACTAGCGGGAGCCATGAGCAGTTCTTC
.	.	TRBJ2-2	TRBV14	CASSQEEGAPLNTGELFF	TGTGCCAGCAGCCAAGAAGAAGGGGCCCCCTTGAACACCGGGGAGCTGTTTTTT
.	few	TRBJ1-2	TRBV29-1	CSVADFYGYTF	TGCAGCGTGGCGGACTTCTATGGCTACACCTTC
TRBD1	.	TRBJ2-7	TRBV6-5	CASSSYTGAGAYEQYF	TGTGCCAGCAGTTCCTATACAGGGGCTGGAGCCTACGAGCAGTACTTC
.	.	TRBJ1-5	TRBV6-5	CASRRGGADNQPQHF	TGTGCCAGCAGGCGTGGGGGCGCGGACAATCAGCCCCAGCATTTT
TRBD1	.	TRBJ2-3	TRBV24-1	CATSDVQGAGDTQYF	TGTGCCACCAGTGATGTACAGGGGGCAGGAGATACGCAGTATTTT
.	.	TRBJ2-1	TRBV5-1	CASSSGSYNEQFF	TGCGCCAGCAGCTCCGGGTCATACAATGAGCAGTTCTTC
TRBD1	.	TRBJ1-1	TRBV3-1/TRBV3-2	CASSILSGQGLNTEAFF	TGTGCCAGCAGCATACTTTCGGGACAGGGGCTGAACACTGAAGCTTTCTTT
TRBD1	.	TRBJ2-2	TRBV5-1	CASSQDRVGTGELFF	TGCGCCAGCAGCCAGGACAGGGTGGGCACCGGGGAGCTGTTTTTT
.	.	TRBJ2-3	TRBV12-3/TRBV12-4	CASRDTGTDTQYF	TGTGCCAGCCGGGACACTGGCACAGATACGCAGTATTTT
TRBD1	once	TRBJ2-7	TRBV30	CAWTKDRGYEQYF	TGTGCCTGGACGAAGGACAGGGGTTACGAGCAGTACTTC
.	.	TRBJ1-5	TRBV19	CASSMSSSNQPQHF	TGTGCCAGTAGTATGAGTAGTAGCAATCAGCCCCAGCATTTT
TRBD2	.	TRBJ2-6	TRBV7-8	CASSHRVIEDGGRVRFGANVLTF	TGTGCCAGCAGCCACAGGGTCATAGAGGATGGCGGGAGGGTAAGGTTTGGGGCCAACGTCCTGACTTTC
TRBD2	few	TRBJ2-1	TRBV25-1	CASSAGRLAGRSYNEQFF	TGTGCCAGCAGTGCAGGGCGGCTAGCGGGTCGCTCCTACAATGAGCAGTTCTTC
TRBD2	.	TRBJ2-1	TRBV6-5	CASSRQLGGDEQFF	TGTGCCAGCAGCAGACAGCTCGGGGGGGATGAGCAGTTCTTC
TRBD2	.	TRBJ2-1	TRBV2	CASSDMGLAGVNEQFF	TGTGCCAGCAGTGACATGGGACTAGCGGGAGTCAATGAGCAGTTCTTC
TRBD2	.	TRBJ2-1	TRBV14	CASSQTSGSRYEQFF	TGTGCCAGCAGCCAAACTAGCGGGAGTAGATATGAGCAGTTCTTC
TRBD2	.	TRBJ2-1	TRBV3-1/TRBV3-2	CASTDPTSGYNEQFF	TGTGCCAGCACCGACCCTACTAGCGGGTACAATGAGCAGTTCTTC
.	.	TRBJ1-2	TRBV12-3/TRBV12-4	CASSGGGGYTF	TGTGCCAGCAGTGGGGGAGGTGGCTACACCTTC
TRBD1	.	TRBJ1-1	TRBV7-2	CASSLPRGQGSEAFF	TGTGCCAGCAGCTTACCGAGAGGACAGGGGTCTGAAGCTTTCTTT
TRBD2	.	TRBJ2-2	TRBV19	CASSIGLAGGGVTGELFF	TGTGCCAGTAGTATAGGACTAGCGGGAGGTGGCGTCACCGGGGAGCTGTTTTTT
TRBD2	.	TRBJ2-1	TRBV5-6	CASSLGGLAGGPSEQFF	TGTGCCAGCAGCTTGGGGGGGCTAGCGGGAGGGCCAAGTGAGCAGTTCTTC
.	.	TRBJ2-3	TRBV7-3	CASSPDYNGDTQYF	TGTGCCAGCAGCCCCGACTACAATGGGGATACGCAGTATTTT
TRBD1	once	TRBJ1-3	TRBV6-5	CASSYSGQGRGNTIYF	TGTGCCAGCAGTTACTCGGGACAGGGGAGGGGAAACACCATATATTTT
.	.	TRBJ1-2	TRBV7-9	CASSFMAEGDGYTF	TGTGCCAGCAGCTTCATGGCAGAGGGGGATGGCTACACCTTC
.	.	TRBJ1-2	TRBV19	CASSSQNYGYTF	TGTGCCAGTAGTAGCCAGAACTATGGCTACACCTTC
TRBD1	few	TRBJ1-1	TRBV29-1	CSVKQGKGAEAFF	TGCAGCGTGAAACAGGGGAAAGGGGCTGAAGCTTTCTTT